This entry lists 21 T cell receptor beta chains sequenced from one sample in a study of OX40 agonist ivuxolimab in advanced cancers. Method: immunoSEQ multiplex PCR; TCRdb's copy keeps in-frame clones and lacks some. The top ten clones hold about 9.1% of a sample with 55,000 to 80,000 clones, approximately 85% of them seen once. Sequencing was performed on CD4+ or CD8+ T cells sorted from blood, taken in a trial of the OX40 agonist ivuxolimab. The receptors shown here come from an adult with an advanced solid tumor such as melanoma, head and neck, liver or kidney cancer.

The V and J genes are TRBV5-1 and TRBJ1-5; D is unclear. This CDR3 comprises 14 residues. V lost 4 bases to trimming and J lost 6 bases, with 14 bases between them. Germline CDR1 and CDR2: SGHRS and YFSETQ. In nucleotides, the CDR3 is TGCGCCAGCAGCCCGGACGCTTCGGGTCAGCCCCAGCATTTT. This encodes CASSPDASGQPQHF.

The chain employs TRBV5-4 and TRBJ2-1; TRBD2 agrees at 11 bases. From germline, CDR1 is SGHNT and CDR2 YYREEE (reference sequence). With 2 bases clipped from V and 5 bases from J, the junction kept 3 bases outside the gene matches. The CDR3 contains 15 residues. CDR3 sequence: CASSFSGGADNEQFF. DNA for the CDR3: TGTGCCAGCAGCTTTAGCGGGGGGGCTGACAATGAGCAGTTCTTC.

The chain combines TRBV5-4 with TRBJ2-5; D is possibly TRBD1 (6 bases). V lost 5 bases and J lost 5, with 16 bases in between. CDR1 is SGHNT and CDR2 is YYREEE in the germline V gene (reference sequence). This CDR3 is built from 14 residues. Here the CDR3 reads CASSAIQGGETQYF. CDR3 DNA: TGTGCCAGCAGTGCAATACAGGGCGGGGAGACCCAGTACTTC. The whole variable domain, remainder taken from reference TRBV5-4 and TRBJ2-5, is ETGVTQSPTHLIKTRGQQVTLRCSSQSGHNTVSWYQQALGQGPQFIFQYYREEENGRGNFPPRFSGLQFPNYSSELNVNALELDDSALYLCASSAIQGGETQYFGPGTRLLVL.

CDR3 DNA sequence: TGTGCCAGCAGTAATGACAGGCAGGGGCCGGAGACCCAGTACTTC. Its protein product is CASSNDRQGPETQYF. The chain links TRBV2 to TRBJ2-5; D may be TRBD1 (6 bases). Trimming removed 5 bases from V and 5 bases from J, with 18 bases in between. The germline V gene has CDR1 SNHLY and CDR2 FYNNEI. CDR3 length equals 15 residues.

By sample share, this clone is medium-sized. This CDR3 is CASSLERDRPYEQYF. The CDR3 DNA is TGTGCCAGCAGCTTAGAAAGGGACAGACCTTACGAGCAGTACTTC. The chain is built from TRBV7-9 and TRBJ2-7, with 7 bases that match TRBD1. Germline V gives CDR1 SEHNR, CDR2 FQNEAQ (reference sequence). After removal of 1 base from V and 4 bases from J, the junction contained 7 bases not matched to a gene. CDR3 length equals 15 residues.

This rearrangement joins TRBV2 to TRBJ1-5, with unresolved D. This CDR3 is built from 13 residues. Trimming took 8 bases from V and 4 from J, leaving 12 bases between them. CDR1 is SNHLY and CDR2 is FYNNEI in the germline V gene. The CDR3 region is CASHGEKNQPQHF. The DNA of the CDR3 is TGTGCCAGCCATGGGGAGAAGAATCAGCCCCAGCATTTT.

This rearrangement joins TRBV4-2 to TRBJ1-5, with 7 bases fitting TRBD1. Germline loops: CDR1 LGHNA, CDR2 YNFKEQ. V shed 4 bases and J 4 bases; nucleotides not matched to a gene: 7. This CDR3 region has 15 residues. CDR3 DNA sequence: TGTGCCAGCAGCCTCGGGACAGTAGATAATCAGCCCCAGCATTTT. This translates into CASSLGTVDNQPQHF.

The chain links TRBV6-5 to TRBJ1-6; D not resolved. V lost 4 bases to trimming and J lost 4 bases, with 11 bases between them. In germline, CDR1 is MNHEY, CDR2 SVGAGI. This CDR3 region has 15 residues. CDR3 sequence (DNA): TGTGCCAGCAGTTCCTCGTCAGCGTATAATTCACCCCTCCACTTT. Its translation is CASSSSSAYNSPLHF.

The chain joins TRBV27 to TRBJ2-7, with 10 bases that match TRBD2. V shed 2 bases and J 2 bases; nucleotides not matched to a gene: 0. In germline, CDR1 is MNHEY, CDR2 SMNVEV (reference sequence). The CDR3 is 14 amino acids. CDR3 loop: CASSLSGRAYEQYF. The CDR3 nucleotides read TGTGCCAGCAGTTTAAGCGGGAGGGCCTACGAGCAGTACTTC.

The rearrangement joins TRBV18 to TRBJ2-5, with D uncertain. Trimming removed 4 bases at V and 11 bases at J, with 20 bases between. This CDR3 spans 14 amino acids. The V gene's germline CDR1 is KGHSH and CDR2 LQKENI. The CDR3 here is CASSHPGSGVKQYF. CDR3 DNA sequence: TGTGCCAGCTCACATCCGGGTTCCGGTGTAAAGCAGTACTTC.

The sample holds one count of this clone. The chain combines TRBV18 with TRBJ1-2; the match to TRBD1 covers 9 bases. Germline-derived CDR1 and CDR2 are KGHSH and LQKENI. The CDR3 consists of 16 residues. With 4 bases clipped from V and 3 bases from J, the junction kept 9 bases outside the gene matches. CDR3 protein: CASSRGTGQSDYGYTF. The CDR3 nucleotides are TGTGCCAGCTCACGGGGGACAGGGCAATCGGACTATGGCTACACCTTC.

The CDR3 protein is CASSRRVNYGYTF. In DNA, the CDR3 is TGTGCCAGCAGCCGCCGAGTAAACTATGGCTACACCTTC. This sequence joins TRBV5-8 and TRBJ1-2; D gene unclear. Germline CDR1 SGHTS, CDR2 YDEGEE. V lost 4 bases to trimming and J lost 2 bases, with 9 bases between them. The CDR3 sequence is 13 residues long.

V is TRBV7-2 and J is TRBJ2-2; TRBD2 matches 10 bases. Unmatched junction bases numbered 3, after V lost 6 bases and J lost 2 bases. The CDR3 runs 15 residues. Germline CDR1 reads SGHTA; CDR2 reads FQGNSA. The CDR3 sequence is CASSRTSGNTGELFF. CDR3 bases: TGTGCCAGCAGTCGGACTAGCGGAAACACCGGGGAGCTGTTTTTT.

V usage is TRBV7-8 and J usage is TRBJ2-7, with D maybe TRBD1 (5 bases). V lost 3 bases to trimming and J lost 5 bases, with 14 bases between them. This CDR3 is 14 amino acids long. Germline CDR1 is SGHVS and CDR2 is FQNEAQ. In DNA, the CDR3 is TGTGCCAGCAGCTTGCACGGCAGGGCAAACGAGCAGTACTTC. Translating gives CASSLHGRANEQYF.

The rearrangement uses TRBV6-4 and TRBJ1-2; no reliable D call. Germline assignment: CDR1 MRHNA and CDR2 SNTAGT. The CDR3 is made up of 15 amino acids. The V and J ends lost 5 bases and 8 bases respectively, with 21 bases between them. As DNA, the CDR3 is TGTGCCAGCAGTCCTCGAGGCACAAGCTATCGGGGCTACACCTTC. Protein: CASSPRGTSYRGYTF.

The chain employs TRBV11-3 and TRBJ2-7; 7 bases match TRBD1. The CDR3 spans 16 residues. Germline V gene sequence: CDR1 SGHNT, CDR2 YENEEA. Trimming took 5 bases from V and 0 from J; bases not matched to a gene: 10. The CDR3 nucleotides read TGTGCCAGCAGCATACACAGGGGAGAGGTCTCCTACGAGCAGTACTTC. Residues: CASSIHRGEVSYEQYF.

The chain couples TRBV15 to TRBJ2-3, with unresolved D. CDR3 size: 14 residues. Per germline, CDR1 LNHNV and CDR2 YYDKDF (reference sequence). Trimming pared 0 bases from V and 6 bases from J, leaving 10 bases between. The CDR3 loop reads CATSRDRPRDTQYF. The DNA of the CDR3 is TGTGCCACCAGCAGAGACAGGCCCCGGGATACGCAGTATTTT. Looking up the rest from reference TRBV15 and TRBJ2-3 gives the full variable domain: DAMVIQNPRYQVTQFGKPVTLSCSQTLNHNVMYWYQQKSSQAPKLLFHYYDKDFNNEADTPDNFQSRRPNTSFCFLDIRSPGLGDTAMYLCATSRDRPRDTQYFGPGTRLTVL.

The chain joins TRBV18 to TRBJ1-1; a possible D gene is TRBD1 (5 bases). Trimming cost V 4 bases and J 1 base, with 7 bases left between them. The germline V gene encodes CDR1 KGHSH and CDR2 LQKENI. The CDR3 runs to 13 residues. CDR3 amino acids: CASSRDQNTEAFF. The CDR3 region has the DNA TGTGCCAGCTCACGGGACCAGAACACTGAAGCTTTCTTT.

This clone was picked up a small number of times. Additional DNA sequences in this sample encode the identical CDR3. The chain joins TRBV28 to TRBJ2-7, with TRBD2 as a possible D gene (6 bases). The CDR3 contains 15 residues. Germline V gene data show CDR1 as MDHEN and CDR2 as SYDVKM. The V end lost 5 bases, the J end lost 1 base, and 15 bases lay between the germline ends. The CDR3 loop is CASSLGTGGSYEQYF. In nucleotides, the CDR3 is TGTGCCAGCAGTCTGGGGACTGGGGGGTCCTACGAGCAGTACTTC.

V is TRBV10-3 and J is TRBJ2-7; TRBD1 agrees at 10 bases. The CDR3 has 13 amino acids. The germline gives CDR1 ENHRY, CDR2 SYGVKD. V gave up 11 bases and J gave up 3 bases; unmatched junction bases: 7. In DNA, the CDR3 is TGTGCCTCCTCTCGGACAGGGGGCTACGAGCAGTACTTC. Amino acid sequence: CASSRTGGYEQYF.

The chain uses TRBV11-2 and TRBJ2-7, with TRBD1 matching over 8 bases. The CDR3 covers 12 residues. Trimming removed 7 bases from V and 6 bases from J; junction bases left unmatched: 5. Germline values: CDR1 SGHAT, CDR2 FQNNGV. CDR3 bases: TGTGCCAGCATCCTGACAGGGGTCGAGCAGTACTTC. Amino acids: CASILTGVEQYF.